These 9 T cell receptor beta chains were sequenced from one sample in a study of regulatory T cells in long-lasting Graves disease. Relying on iRepertoire HTBI primers and Arm-PCR of CDR3 regions, the team built TCR beta libraries. TCRdb ran MiXCR on the multiplex PCR reads and lists one entry per CDR3 protein. This repertoire shows hundreds of thousands of distinct CDR3 sequences, approximately 20% found once; its top ten account for less than 45%. Documented time point: newly diagnosed GD, antithyroid drugs for less than 3 months. Following extraction of RNA from PBMCs, that RNA was used to make the TCR library. The sequences come from peripheral blood mononuclear cells (PBMCs), collected at new diagnosis, from a patient treated with antithyroid drugs. The receptors derive from a female donor with Graves disease.

This clonotype was counted only a few times. The chain employs TRBV13 and TRBJ2-2, with 13 bases lining up with TRBD2. This CDR3 contains 17 residues. Per germline, CDR1 PRHDT and CDR2 FYEKMQ (reference sequence). V lost 5 bases and J lost 6; bases outside the gene matches: 9. In DNA, the CDR3 is TGTGCCAGCAGCCGGGGGACTAGCGGGAAAATCGCCGGGGAGCTGTTTTTT. Its translation is CASSRGTSGKIAGELFF.

This clonotype turned up a few times. This chain connects TRBV6-5 to TRBJ2-5, with a weak D call TRBD2 (6 bases). This CDR3 region has 16 residues. CDR1 MNHEY and CDR2 SVGAGI come from the germline V gene. Trimming stripped 0 bases from V and 3 bases from J, with 14 bases between. The DNA for the CDR3 is TGTGCCAGCAGTTACTCGTTAGCGGCTCAAAAAGAGACCCAGTACTTC. It is translated as CASSYSLAAQKETQYF.

Only a few counts were recorded for this clonotype. This chain uses TRBV5-6 with TRBJ2-3, with no clear D. CDR1 is SGHDT, CDR2 YYEEEE, per germline. V dropped 2 bases and J dropped 1 base, with 5 bases sitting between them. There are 13 residues in the CDR3. The CDR3 bases are TGTGCCAGCAGCTTTTGGGGCACAGATACGCAGTATTTT. Its protein product is CASSFWGTDTQYF.

This clonotype was seen ten or more times. The chain employs TRBV5-5 and TRBJ1-5, with 7 bases identical to TRBD1. CDR3 length: 17 residues. The V and J ends lost 2 bases and 0 bases, in that order; junction bases with no gene match: 8. The V gene's germline CDR1 is SGHKS and CDR2 YYEKEE (reference sequence). The CDR3 coding sequence is TGTGCCAGCAGCTTTATGGTCGGGACAGTTAGCAATCAGCCCCAGCATTTT. Residues: CASSFMVGTVSNQPQHF.

The table lists this clonotype with many counts. This sequence joins TRBV27 and TRBJ1-2, with D perhaps matching TRBD1 (5 bases). The CDR3 totals 15 residues. Germline V gene lookup returns CDR1 MNHEY and CDR2 SMNVEV (reference sequence). V lost 0 bases and J lost 3, with 11 bases in between. CDR3 region: CASSLSAGNDYGYTF. The CDR3 coding sequence is TGTGCCAGCAGTTTATCGGCAGGGAACGACTATGGCTACACCTTC.

Many counts were recorded for this clonotype. The CDR3 coding sequence is TGTGCCAGTAGTATTACCCCGGGAACCGCAGATACGCAGTATTTT. Its translation: CASSITPGTADTQYF. This chain uses TRBV19 with TRBJ2-3; weak D call: TRBD2 (5 bases). Per the germline V gene, CDR1 is LNHDA and CDR2 is SQIVND (reference sequence). V lost 3 bases and J lost 4, with 14 bases in between. The CDR3 has 15 amino acids.

This clonotype was counted ten times or more. The rearrangement links TRBV5-1 to TRBJ2-3; 7 nucleotides agree with TRBD2. Trimming took 4 bases from V and 2 from J; bases not matched to a gene: 13. This CDR3 is 17 amino acids long. Germline V CDR1 and CDR2: SGHRS, YFSETQ. The CDR3 sequence: CASSTYGLGRHTDTQYF. As DNA, the CDR3 is TGCGCCAGCAGCACTTACGGACTAGGACGACACACAGATACGCAGTATTTT.

The V gene is TRBV25-1, the J gene TRBJ1-5, with D tentatively TRBD1 (5 bases). Looked up from germline, CDR1 is MGHDK and CDR2 is SYGVNS. This CDR3 contains 15 residues. V dropped 3 bases and J dropped 1 base, with 10 bases sitting between them. DNA for the CDR3: TGTGCCAGCAGTGATGCAGGGAACAGCAATCAGCCCCAGCATTTT. This sequence encodes CASSDAGNSNQPQHF.

The chain uses TRBV5-6 and TRBJ2-3, with D hard to call. Trimming took 3 bases from V and 5 from J, leaving 7 bases between them. The CDR3 covers 12 residues. Germline values: CDR1 SGHDT, CDR2 YYEEEE. As DNA, the CDR3 is TGTGCCAGCAGCTCCTTTCGAGATACGCAGTATTTT. Its translation is CASSSFRDTQYF.